Shown below are 17 T cell receptor beta chains from a single sample sequenced in a study of blood T cell repertoires in COVID-19. Clones were sequenced by immunoSEQ multiplex PCR, and TCRdb holds only the in-frame ones, with some missing. Seen here are some 200,000 clones, around 87% observed once, and the top ten hold roughly an eighth. The material sequenced was peripheral blood. These TCRs come from a woman in her 70s with COVID-19, enrolled during active disease.

The V and J genes are TRBV19 and TRBJ1-2, with unresolved D. The CDR3 sequence is 12 residues long. Germline V gene sequence: CDR1 LNHDA, CDR2 SQIVND (reference sequence). V lost 3 bases to trimming and J lost 3 bases, with 5 bases between them. The CDR3 DNA follows: TGTGCCAGTAGTATGGCAGACTATGGCTACACCTTC. Translated, it gives CASSMADYGYTF.

The genes are TRBV23-1 and TRBJ1-1; TRBD1 matches at 10 bases. TRBV23-1 is treated as an ORF (open reading frame) with a function not yet certain. The CDR3 spans 15 residues. V was pared by 10 bases and J by 1 base, with 9 bases of the junction left unmatched. The CDR3 DNA sequence: TGCGCCACTATTGACAGGGGGCTGAGGAACACTGAAGCTTTCTTT. Residues: CATIDRGLRNTEAFF.

CDR3 nucleotide sequence: TGTGCCAGCAGCCAAGATTTACTAGCTTCCTACGAGCAGTACTTC. It specifies CASSQDLLASYEQYF. The chain is built from TRBV4-2 and TRBJ2-7; perhaps TRBD2 as D (6 bases). Trimming shortened V by 0 bases and J by 1 base, and 10 bases separated the two germline ends. The length of the CDR3 is 15 residues. The germline V gene has CDR1 LGHNA and CDR2 YNFKEQ.

V usage is TRBV27 and J usage is TRBJ1-5, with unresolved D. This CDR3 spans 14 amino acids. Germline assignment: CDR1 MNHEY and CDR2 SMNVEV (reference sequence). V was cut by 2 bases and J by 6 bases, with 11 bases left in between. The CDR3 loop reads CASSLTGIGQPQHF. The CDR3 DNA sequence: TGTGCCAGCAGTTTAACGGGGATCGGTCAGCCCCAGCATTTT.

The rearrangement uses TRBV7-3 and TRBJ2-2; D gene uncertain. Germline CDR1 reads SGHTA; CDR2 reads FQGTGA. The CDR3 runs 14 residues. The V gene lost 5 bases and the J gene lost 4 bases, with 11 bases spanning the gap. The CDR3 nucleotides read TGTGCCAGCAGCCCACAGAGCTTCACCGGGGAGCTGTTTTTT. Amino acids: CASSPQSFTGELFF.

The V and J genes are TRBV25-1 and TRBJ1-2, with a weak D call TRBD1 (5 bases). The V end was cut by 1 base, the J end by 8 bases, with 14 bases between. The CDR3 length is 14 residues. The germline gives CDR1 MGHDK, CDR2 SYGVNS. The CDR3 sequence is CASSEWSRAGGYTF. The DNA for the CDR3 is TGTGCCAGCAGTGAATGGAGCAGGGCGGGGGGCTACACCTTC.

The chain recombines TRBV14 with TRBJ2-7; TRBD1 matches at 8 bases. CDR1 is SGHDN and CDR2 is FVKESK in the germline V gene. After removal of 6 bases from V and 3 bases from J, the junction contained 13 bases not matched to a gene. The CDR3 is 16 amino acids. CDR3 in DNA: TGTGCCAGCAGGCCGGGGGTTGGACAGGGCCGCTACGAGCAGTACTTC. This codes for CASRPGVGQGRYEQYF. Full variable domain (remainder filled in from reference TRBV14 and TRBJ2-7): EAGVTQFPSHSVIEKGQTVTLRCDPISGHDNLYWYRRVMGKEIKFLLHFVKESKQDESGMPNNRFLAERTGGTYSTLKVQPAELEDSGVYFCASRPGVGQGRYEQYFGPGTRLTVT.

J is TRBJ2-2 and V is TRBV7-9, with 9 nucleotides matching TRBD1. Unmatched junction bases numbered 7, after V lost 5 bases and J lost 6 bases. The germline gives CDR1 SEHNR, CDR2 FQNEAQ (reference sequence). This CDR3 has 15 residues. The CDR3 DNA reads TGTGCCAGCAGCCAGGACAGGGGACGTCCCGGGGAGCTGTTTTTT. It specifies CASSQDRGRPGELFF.

CDR3 DNA sequence: TGTGCCAGCAGACTAGCGGGAGTCACCGGGGAGCTGTTTTTT. Translated, it gives CASRLAGVTGELFF. V is TRBV6-5 and J is TRBJ2-2; 11 bases map to TRBD2. Germline V gene data show CDR1 as MNHEY and CDR2 as SVGAGI. The CDR3 contains 14 residues. The trim removed 6 bases at V and 4 bases at J, leaving 1 base unmatched.

The chain is built from TRBV28 and TRBJ1-6; no clear D. This CDR3 has 13 amino acids. Germline lookup yields CDR1 MDHEN and CDR2 SYDVKM. Deletions cut 3 bases from V and 10 bases from J, with 10 bases between. The CDR3 region is CASSFVRSSPLHF. The CDR3 bases are TGTGCCAGCAGTTTTGTGCGGAGCTCACCCCTCCACTTT.

The chain combines TRBV6-1 with TRBJ1-2, with 9 bases fitting TRBD1. The CDR3 runs 15 residues. V gave up 3 bases and J gave up 4 bases; unmatched junction bases: 6. Germline values: CDR1 MNHNS, CDR2 SASEGT. The CDR3 sequence: CASSDGQGILYGYTF. CDR3 nucleotide sequence: TGTGCCAGCAGTGACGGACAGGGGATACTCTATGGCTACACCTTC.

J is TRBJ2-7 and V is TRBV11-3; TRBD2 matches at 10 bases. Losses at the gene ends were 2 bases for V and 3 bases for J; bases not matched to a gene: 7. This CDR3 is built from 16 residues. From germline, CDR1 is SGHNT and CDR2 YENEEA. The CDR3 DNA sequence: TGTGCCAGCAGCTTACGAGCGGGAGGGCCAGGCTACGAGCAGTACTTC. It translates to CASSLRAGGPGYEQYF.

CDR3 DNA: TGTGCCTGGAGTCGACAGGGGAACTATGGCTACACCTTC. As protein: CAWSRQGNYGYTF. The V and J genes are TRBV30 and TRBJ1-2; 8 positions match TRBD1. The germline V gene encodes CDR1 GTSNPN and CDR2 SVGIG (reference sequence). The CDR3 loop spans 13 amino acids. V was pared by 2 bases and J by 2 bases, with 1 base of the junction left unmatched.

Comment on this clone: One end of the junction is discordant with germline, which a read error may explain. V and J are TRBV7-7 and TRBJ2-2; 8 bases align to TRBD2. The CDR3 spans 16 residues. The germline CDR1 and CDR2 sequences are SSHAT and FNYEAQ (reference sequence). Written as DNA, the CDR3 is TGTGCTAGCAGCACTCAAGCGGGAGTAGGGACCGGGGAGCTGTTTTTT. Protein product: CASSTQAGVGTGELFF.

In nucleotides, the CDR3 is TGTGCCAGCACTATAGCGGGACAGACCTCCTACGAGCAGTACTTC. Translation gives CASTIAGQTSYEQYF. The rearrangement links TRBV28 to TRBJ2-7, with D possibly being TRBD2 (8 bases). The V gene's germline CDR1 is MDHEN and CDR2 SYDVKM. Trimming left V 7 bases short and J 0 bases short, with 16 bases between. The CDR3 has 15 amino acids.

V is TRBV2 and J is TRBJ2-1; D is perhaps TRBD2 (5 bases). The V gene lost 7 bases and the J gene lost 4 bases, with 11 bases spanning the gap. The CDR3 is 13 residues long. Germline-derived CDR1 and CDR2 are SNHLY and FYNNEI. This chain's CDR3 is CASILEAYNEQFF. The CDR3 bases are TGTGCCAGCATATTGGAGGCATACAATGAGCAGTTCTTC.

This clone was seen just once. This chain joins TRBV5-1 and TRBJ2-1; D perhaps matches TRBD1 (5 bases). The CDR3 runs 15 residues. Trimming removed 0 bases from V and 7 bases from J, with 14 bases in between. Germline V gene data show CDR1 as SGHRS and CDR2 as YFSETQ. For the CDR3, the DNA is TGCGCCAGCAGCTTGGACGTCTTTAGGGGAAATGAGCAGTTCTTC. Its protein product is CASSLDVFRGNEQFF.